The clone carrying this TCR beta chain was found many times. Combining iRepertoire HTBI primers with Arm-PCR of CDR3 regions, the authors built TCR beta libraries. TCRdb re-called the multiplex PCR reads with MiXCR, one entry per CDR3 protein. The table records about 620,000 distinct CDR3 sequences, 16% of them present only once. The data stem from a study of regulatory T cells in long-lasting Graves disease. Time point: newly diagnosed GD, antithyroid drugs for less than 3 months. With RNA extracted from PBMCs as input, the TCR library was made. This CDR3 contains 13 residues. CDR1 is MDHEN and CDR2 is SYDVKM in the germline V gene. Trimming cost V 6 bases and J 7 bases, with 13 bases left between them. A further study also used this sample, focusing on T cells in Graves' hyperthyroidism and ophthalmopathy. This second report adds: Patients between 18 and 65 years old had hyperthyroidism, newly diagnosed and lasting under 2 months.

This material consisted of peripheral blood mononuclear cells (PBMCs), taken at new diagnosis, from a patient treated with antithyroid drugs. This chain connects TRBV28 to TRBJ2-1; D could derive from TRBD1 or TRBD2 (6 bases each). This receptor was obtained from a woman aged 25-40 years with Graves disease. CDR3 coding DNA: TGTGCCAGCAGGATGAGGGGGAGGAATGAGCAGTTCTTC. Its protein product is CASRMRGRNEQFF.